Reported below is one T cell receptor beta chain. The antigen is undetermined. This specimen comes from a study of early T cells in non-severe SARS-CoV-2 infection. Study outcomes and limitations: Private and CD4 specificities were missed by VDJdb matching, which favored anti-spike CD8 responses.

Deletions cut 3 bases from V and 7 bases from J, with 17 bases between. CDR3 size: 14 residues. The germline V gene has CDR1 SGHRS and CDR2 YFSETQ. TCRdb itself ran the 5' RACE reads through MiXCR, one entry per CDR3 protein. The sample has approximately 58,000 distinct CDR3 sequences; approximately 10% are singletons. V gene TRBV5-1 combines with J gene TRBJ2-7; possibly TRBD1 or TRBD2 for D (5 bases each). The receptor comes from an adult who was a healthcare worker with PCR-confirmed SARS-CoV-2 infection or an uninfected control (not recorded which). Material: whole blood. The CDR3 reads CASSSRGLRGEQYF. CDR3 nucleotides: TGCGCCAGCAGCTCTAGGGGCCTCCGAGGGGAGCAGTACTTC.